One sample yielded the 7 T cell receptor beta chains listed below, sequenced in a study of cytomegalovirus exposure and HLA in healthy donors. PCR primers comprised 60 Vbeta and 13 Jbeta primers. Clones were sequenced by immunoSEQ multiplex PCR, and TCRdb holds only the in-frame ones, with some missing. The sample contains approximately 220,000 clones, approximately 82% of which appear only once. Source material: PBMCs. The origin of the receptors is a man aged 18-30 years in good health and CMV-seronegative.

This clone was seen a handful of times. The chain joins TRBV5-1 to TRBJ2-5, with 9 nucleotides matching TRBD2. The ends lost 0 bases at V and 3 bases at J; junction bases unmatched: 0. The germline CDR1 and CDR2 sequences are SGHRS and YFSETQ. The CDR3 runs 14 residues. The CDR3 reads CASSLASGEETQYF. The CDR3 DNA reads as TGCGCCAGCAGCTTGGCTAGCGGGGAAGAGACCCAGTACTTC.

In DNA form, the CDR3 reads TGTGCCATCAGTGACCGACAGGGCCAAGAGACCCAGTACTTC. It specifies CAISDRQGQETQYF. The rearrangement uses TRBV10-3 and TRBJ2-5; TRBD1 matches 7 bases. CDR3 length: 14 residues. Germline V CDR1 and CDR2: ENHRY, SYGVKD. The V and J ends lost 3 bases and 1 base, in that order; junction bases with no gene match: 2.

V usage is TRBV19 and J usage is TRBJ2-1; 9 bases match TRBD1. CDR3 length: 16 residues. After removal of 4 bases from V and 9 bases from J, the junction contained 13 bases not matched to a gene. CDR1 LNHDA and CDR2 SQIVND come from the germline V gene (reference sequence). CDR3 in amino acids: CASSRGDRVINVEQFF. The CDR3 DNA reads TGTGCCAGTAGTAGGGGGGACAGGGTTATTAACGTTGAGCAGTTCTTC.

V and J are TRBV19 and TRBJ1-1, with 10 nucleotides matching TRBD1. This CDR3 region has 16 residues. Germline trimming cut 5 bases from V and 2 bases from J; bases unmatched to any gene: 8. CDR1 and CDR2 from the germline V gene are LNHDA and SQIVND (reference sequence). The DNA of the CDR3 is TGTGCCAGTAGTGCAGACAGGGGGCGCGAAAACACTGAAGCTTTCTTT. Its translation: CASSADRGRENTEAFF.

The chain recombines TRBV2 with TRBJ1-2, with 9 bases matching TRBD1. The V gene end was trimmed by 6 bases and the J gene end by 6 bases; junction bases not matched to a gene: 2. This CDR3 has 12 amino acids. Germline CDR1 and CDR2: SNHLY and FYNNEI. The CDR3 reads CASRGDRDGYTF. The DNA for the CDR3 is TGTGCCAGCAGGGGGGACAGGGATGGCTACACCTTC.

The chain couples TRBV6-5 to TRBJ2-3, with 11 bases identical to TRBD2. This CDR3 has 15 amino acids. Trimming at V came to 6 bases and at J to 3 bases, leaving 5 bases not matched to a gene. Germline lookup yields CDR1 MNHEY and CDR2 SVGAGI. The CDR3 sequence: CASRSGLAATDTQYF. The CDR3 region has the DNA TGTGCCAGCAGATCGGGACTAGCGGCGACAGATACGCAGTATTTT.

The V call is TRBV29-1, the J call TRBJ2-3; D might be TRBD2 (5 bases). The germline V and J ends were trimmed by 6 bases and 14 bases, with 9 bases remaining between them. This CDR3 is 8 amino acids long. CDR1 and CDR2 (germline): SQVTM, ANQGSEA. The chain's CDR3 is CSVPAGYF. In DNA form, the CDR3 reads TGCAGCGTCCCGGCGGGGTATTTT.